This T cell receptor (beta chain) was documented in a study of PD-L1 blockade in urothelial cancer. The wider study: The analyses of blood took place 3 weeks (second dose) and 6 weeks after treatment start.

The time point is: peripheral blood 6 weeks after treatment start. Germline V lookup: CDR1 SGHRS, CDR2 YFSETQ. V was cut by 7 bases and J by 3 bases, with 11 bases left in between. The CDR3 is 13 amino acids. Each PCR contained spiked-in synthetic TCR analog templates. Produced via immunoSEQ multiplex PCR; TCRdb's table is partial and in-frame only. The sample contains about 120,000 clones, around nine tenths of which appear only once. This receptor was taken from a man in his sixties with urothelial cancer. V is TRBV5-1 and J is TRBJ2-1; D gene ambiguous. The sequencing here drew on PBMCs, taken around atezolizumab (anti-PD-L1) treatment. The CDR3 DNA is TGCGCCAGCTCTCTACCAAACTACAATGAGCAGTTCTTC. Its translation is CASSLPNYNEQFF.